The 3 T cell receptor beta chains below come from one sample, sequenced in a study of blood T cell repertoires in COVID-19 (dated by TCRdb to 2020 to 2022). Libraries were built with the immunoSEQ multiplex PCR assay. Drawn from immuneACCESS, this table holds only the in-frame rearrangements with V and J called that TCRdb kept. Clones are partly lost; checked studies trace under half to an unresolved V gene and leave the rest unexplained. For this sample there are about 320,000 clones; about 85% appear just once. The top ten clonotypes cover over 1.5% of the sample. The sample was PBMCs or T cells enriched from blood (not recorded which). The receptors were sampled from a woman aged 25 to 39 who had been exposed to COVID-19.

This chain links TRBV7-9 with TRBJ2-1, with TRBD2 matching 7 bases. Germline V gene data show CDR1 as SEHNR and CDR2 as FQNEAQ (reference sequence). Losses at the gene ends were 2 bases for V and 6 bases for J; bases not matched to a gene: 7. The CDR3 has 15 residues. The CDR3 sequence is CASSLSSGSPNEQFF. The CDR3 DNA is TGTGCCAGCAGCTTATCTAGCGGATCTCCCAATGAGCAGTTCTTC.

The V gene is TRBV6-5, the J gene TRBJ1-6, with D uncertain. Germline V gives CDR1 MNHEY, CDR2 SVGAGI. V lost 4 bases, J lost 5 bases, and 9 bases lay in between. CDR3 size: 14 residues. The CDR3 nucleotides are TGTGCCAGCAGTTCGAGGTCAGATAATTCACCCCTCCACTTT. Its translation: CASSSRSDNSPLHF.

The chain joins TRBV28 to TRBJ1-2, with D possibly TRBD1 on 5 matching bases. The V and J ends lost 1 base and 7 bases respectively, with 13 bases between them. This CDR3 is built from 14 residues. Germline V CDR1 and CDR2: MDHEN, SYDVKM. The CDR3 region is CASSLSGRIFGYTF. The CDR3 region has the DNA TGTGCCAGCAGTTTATCAGGGAGGATATTTGGCTACACCTTC.